These 28 T cell receptor beta chains came from one sample sequenced in a study of CD4 T cells in relation to SARS-CoV-2 and coronaviruses (dated by TCRdb to the early 2020s). No antigens are known for them. CD4+ T cells from unexposed donors were collected before the COVID-19 pandemic (2011-2018). After about 10 days of culture, CD4+ T cells were isolated with the EasySep CD4+ T cell isolation kit. Libraries were constructed by the immunoSEQ multiplex PCR assay. TCRdb holds this immuneACCESS table with in-frame rearrangements only. Some clones are missing; in checked studies, unresolved V genes explain under half, and the rest has no known cause. Within this sample are more than 20,000 clones, with roughly 73% of them counted one time only. The ten largest make up about a sixth of the sample. Specimen: CD4+ T cells from PBMCs, cultured in vitro. All receptors derive from a human donor in good health.

This clone was picked up a small number of times. The genes are TRBV30 and TRBJ1-2; D is unclear. This CDR3 spans 12 amino acids. Between the trimmed V and J ends, which lost 2 bases and 3 bases, there was a span of 7 bases. Germline V CDR1 and CDR2: GTSNPN, SVGIG (reference sequence). CDR3 protein: CAWSNGDYGYTF. Here the CDR3 DNA reads TGTGCCTGGAGTAACGGGGACTATGGCTACACCTTC.

This chain connects TRBV5-5 to TRBJ2-5, with D possibly TRBD2 on 6 matching bases. V was pared by 5 bases and J by 0 bases, with 17 bases between. The germline V gene encodes CDR1 SGHKS and CDR2 YYEKEE (reference sequence). The CDR3 contains 16 residues. This CDR3 is CASSPGWDSYQETQYF. The CDR3 DNA sequence: TGTGCCAGCAGTCCGGGCTGGGACTCGTACCAAGAGACCCAGTACTTC.

V is TRBV18 and J is TRBJ1-1, with D possibly being TRBD1 (6 bases). Germline CDR1 reads KGHSH; CDR2 reads LQKENI. V lost 3 bases and J lost 6, with 17 bases in between. The CDR3 is 15 amino acids. The CDR3, as DNA: TGTGCCAGCTCACCGTTAGGACTTACAGGGTCTGAAGCTTTCTTT. Translating it yields CASSPLGLTGSEAFF.

This clone came up a few times. The CDR3 here is CASTQGIAGEIPYEQYF. In DNA, the CDR3 is TGTGCCAGCACTCAGGGGATAGCGGGAGAGATTCCCTACGAGCAGTACTTC. The chain links TRBV28 to TRBJ2-7; the match to TRBD2 covers 9 bases. V was clipped by 7 bases and J by 2 bases; unmatched bases: 15. This CDR3 is built from 17 residues. Germline CDR1 MDHEN, CDR2 SYDVKM.

This chain uses TRBV5-1 with TRBJ2-7; 7 bases map to TRBD1. The germline gives CDR1 SGHRS, CDR2 YFSETQ. Trimming at V came to 5 bases and at J to 7 bases, leaving 6 bases not matched to a gene. CDR3 length: 12 amino acids. This CDR3 reads CASRLTGDEQYF. The DNA for the CDR3 is TGCGCCAGCAGATTAACAGGGGATGAGCAGTACTTC.

The gene calls are TRBV4-1 and TRBJ2-6, with D possibly being TRBD2 (5 bases). Germline loops: CDR1 MGHRA, CDR2 YSYEKL. This CDR3 has 16 amino acids. V was cut by 0 bases and J by 2 bases, with 8 bases left in between. CDR3 nucleotide sequence: TGCGCCAGCAGCCAAGACCGGGATCCTGGGGCCAACGTCCTGACTTTC. It translates to CASSQDRDPGANVLTF.

This chain uses TRBV13 with TRBJ2-1; no definite D call. Trimming left V 1 base short and J 0 bases short, with 13 bases between. The CDR3 extends over 17 amino acids. CDR1 PRHDT and CDR2 FYEKMQ come from the germline V gene (reference sequence). CDR3 in DNA: TGTGCCAGCAGCTTAGTCGGTGTCGAAATCTCCTACAATGAGCAGTTCTTC. Its translation: CASSLVGVEISYNEQFF. Full variable domain (remainder filled in from reference TRBV13 and TRBJ2-1): AAGVIQSPRHLIKEKRETATLKCYPIPRHDTVYWYQQGPGQDPQFLISFYEKMQSDKGSIPDRFSAQQFSDYHSELNMSSLELGDSALYFCASSLVGVEISYNEQFFGPGTRLTVL.

This clone was recorded a few times. CDR3 bases: TGTGCCAGTAGTATATCGGGATTTGGGTCACCCCTCCACTTT. Its translation is CASSISGFGSPLHF. This chain connects TRBV19 to TRBJ1-6; unclear D gene. The V and J ends lost 2 bases and 10 bases respectively, with 12 bases between them. This CDR3 has 14 residues. Germline CDR1 and CDR2: LNHDA and SQIVND (reference sequence).

The rearrangement joins TRBV6-2 or TRBV6-3 to TRBJ1-3; 9 bases match TRBD1. The CDR3 has 17 residues. Trimming took 2 bases from V and 5 from J; bases not matched to a gene: 10. Per germline, CDR1 MNHEY and CDR2 SVGEGT. DNA of the CDR3: TGTGCCAGCAGTTACCATCGGGACAGGGTGTCTCGAAACACCATATATTTT. It encodes CASSYHRDRVSRNTIYF.

This sequence joins TRBV30 and TRBJ1-2, with D possibly TRBD1 on 5 matching bases. The CDR3 runs to 13 residues. Per germline, CDR1 GTSNPN and CDR2 SVGIG (reference sequence). The V and J ends lost 4 bases and 8 bases respectively, with 17 bases between them. Here the CDR3 DNA reads TGTGCCTGGACACAGGCTCCGGTGCGGGGCTACACCTTC. Translation gives CAWTQAPVRGYTF.

This clone was counted a few times. The chain links TRBV4-1 to TRBJ2-3; D unclear. CDR3 size: 14 residues. Germline V gene data show CDR1 as MGHRA and CDR2 as YSYEKL. V gave up 8 bases and J gave up 1 base, with 13 bases separating them. The CDR3 DNA reads TGCGCCAGCGGTACTACTGGGGGCACAGATACGCAGTATTTT. This gives the protein CASGTTGGTDTQYF.

V is TRBV11-2 and J is TRBJ1-1; no firm D call. Germline V CDR1 and CDR2: SGHAT, FQNNGV. The CDR3 loop spans 14 amino acids. V was clipped by 8 bases and J by 0 bases, with 13 bases between them. This CDR3 is CASGNKYMNTEAFF. The CDR3 DNA is TGTGCCAGCGGCAATAAGTACATGAACACTGAAGCTTTCTTT.

The chain joins TRBV7-9 to TRBJ2-7; unclear D gene. Per germline, CDR1 SEHNR and CDR2 FQNEAQ (reference sequence). Trimming pared 1 base from V and 6 bases from J, leaving 13 bases between. This CDR3 is 14 amino acids long. CDR3 region: CASSLVVGKPEQYF. CDR3 nucleotide sequence: TGTGCCAGCAGCTTAGTTGTAGGGAAGCCCGAGCAGTACTTC.

The V gene is TRBV18, the J gene TRBJ1-5; 8 nucleotides line up with TRBD1. The germline gives CDR1 KGHSH, CDR2 LQKENI. V lost 4 bases to trimming and J lost 4 bases; unmatched junction nucleotides: 6. CDR3 size: 15 residues. In DNA, the CDR3 is TGTGCCAGCTCACAAACAGGGGGAGCAAATCAGCCCCAGCATTTT. Encoded protein: CASSQTGGANQPQHF.

This sequence joins TRBV24-1 and TRBJ2-1; 9 bases match TRBD1. CDR3 length: 12 residues. J was trimmed by 15 bases and V by 9 bases; bases with no gene match: 11. The germline CDR1 and CDR2 sequences are KGHDR and SFDVKD. The CDR3 sequence is CATAEGQGPWFF. The CDR3 nucleotides read TGTGCCACCGCCGAGGGACAGGGCCCCTGGTTCTTC.

The V and J genes are TRBV28 and TRBJ1-2, with D uncertain. In germline, CDR1 is MDHEN, CDR2 SYDVKM. Trimming pared 1 base from V and 8 bases from J, leaving 11 bases between. This CDR3 has 13 amino acids. CDR3 nucleotide sequence: TGTGCCAGCAGTTTATTATCCCCCCCGGGCTACACCTTC. This codes for CASSLLSPPGYTF.

V and J are TRBV6-5 and TRBJ1-1, with 9 bases fitting TRBD1. Per the germline V gene, CDR1 is MNHEY and CDR2 is SVGAGI. With 7 bases clipped from V and 4 bases from J, the junction kept 7 bases outside the gene matches. This CDR3 has 14 residues. The CDR3 protein is CASKWTGASTEAFF. CDR3 nucleotides: TGTGCCAGCAAATGGACAGGGGCGAGCACTGAAGCTTTCTTT.

This clone came up a few times. The chain combines TRBV5-8 with TRBJ1-3; D possibly corresponds to TRBD1 (6 bases). This CDR3 comprises 15 residues. Trimming pared 2 bases from V and 0 bases from J, leaving 9 bases between. Germline V CDR1 and CDR2: SGHTS, YDEGEE. The CDR3 DNA is TGTGCCAGCAGCTTACAGGGCCGCTCTGGAAACACCATATATTTT. This encodes CASSLQGRSGNTIYF.

The chain is built from TRBV14 and TRBJ2-1; 7 bases are a match to TRBD2. The V and J ends lost 4 bases and 3 bases, in that order; junction bases with no gene match: 6. The CDR3 is 15 residues long. Per germline, CDR1 SGHDN and CDR2 FVKESK. The chain's CDR3 is CASSPAASGYNEQFF. The CDR3 nucleotides are TGTGCCAGCAGCCCTGCGGCTAGCGGCTACAATGAGCAGTTCTTC.

The chain is built from TRBV2 and TRBJ2-3; maybe TRBD2 (7 bases). V lost 7 bases and J lost 3, with 14 bases in between. The CDR3 contains 14 residues. Germline V lookup: CDR1 SNHLY, CDR2 FYNNEI. The CDR3 is CASNGGPGTDTQYF. CDR3 coding DNA: TGTGCCAGCAACGGGGGGCCGGGGACAGATACGCAGTATTTT.

This chain joins TRBV15 and TRBJ1-5; D not resolved. V lost 0 bases, J lost 0 bases, and 6 bases lay in between. Per the germline V gene, CDR1 is LNHNV and CDR2 is YYDKDF (reference sequence). The CDR3 runs to 15 residues. CDR3 in amino acids: CATSRETASNQPQHF. The CDR3 DNA reads TGTGCCACCAGCAGAGAGACGGCTAGCAATCAGCCCCAGCATTTT.

The rearrangement joins TRBV30 to TRBJ1-2; TRBD1 aligns across 12 bases. Losses at the gene ends were 2 bases for V and 7 bases for J; bases not matched to a gene: 5. Germline V gene data show CDR1 as GTSNPN and CDR2 as SVGIG (reference sequence). This CDR3 is built from 14 residues. In nucleotides, the CDR3 is TGTGCCTGGAGTCCGGGACAGGGGGCTGCTGGCTACACCTTC. As protein: CAWSPGQGAAGYTF.

The chain uses TRBV4-2 and TRBJ2-5, with TRBD2 matching over 11 bases. The CDR3 length is 17 residues. The germline CDR1 and CDR2 sequences are LGHNA and YNFKEQ. Trimming cost V 3 bases and J 3 bases; bases outside gene matches: 9. The CDR3 coding sequence is TGTGCCAGCAGCCATGAATTAGCGGGAGGGGAGGAAGAGACCCAGTACTTC. Protein: CASSHELAGGEEETQYF.

CDR3 loop: CASSLLGTNTGELFF. CDR3 coding DNA: TGTGCCAGCAGTTTACTAGGGACGAACACCGGGGAGCTGTTTTTT. V gene TRBV28 combines with J gene TRBJ2-2, with D unresolved. Trimming left V 2 bases short and J 0 bases short, with 7 bases between. CDR1 MDHEN and CDR2 SYDVKM come from the germline V gene. The CDR3 spans 15 residues.

The gene calls are TRBV18 and TRBJ1-1; the match to TRBD1 covers 7 bases. V shed 4 bases, J shed 3 bases, and the junction held 8 bases outside the gene matches. In germline, CDR1 is KGHSH, CDR2 LQKENI. This CDR3 has 15 residues. The DNA for the CDR3 is TGTGCCAGCTCACAGACAGGGTTGCAGGACACTGAAGCTTTCTTT. Translating gives CASSQTGLQDTEAFF.

The table lists this clone with a count of one. V usage is TRBV24-1 and J usage is TRBJ2-5; TRBD1 agrees at 9 bases. Trimming at V came to 3 bases and at J to 5 bases, leaving 6 bases not matched to a gene. The CDR3 contains 15 residues. Germline V CDR1 and CDR2: KGHDR, SFDVKD. The chain's CDR3 is CATSDPGTGRETQYF. CDR3 DNA sequence: TGTGCCACCAGTGATCCCGGGACAGGGCGGGAGACCCAGTACTTC.

The sample holds one count of this clone. The chain links TRBV7-8 to TRBJ2-2; 7 bases are shared with TRBD1. V dropped 1 base and J dropped 3; count of bases not matched to a gene: 17. The CDR3 covers 20 residues. Germline V gene data show CDR1 as SGHVS and CDR2 as FQNEAQ. CDR3 residues: CASSLERQGPIIRDTGELFF. CDR3 in DNA: TGTGCCAGCAGCTTAGAGCGACAGGGCCCGATTATCCGAGACACCGGGGAGCTGTTTTTT.

V usage is TRBV19 and J usage is TRBJ2-7; TRBD1 matches 9 bases. Per germline, CDR1 LNHDA and CDR2 SQIVND (reference sequence). The CDR3 spans 17 residues. V lost 3 bases to trimming and J lost 4 bases; unmatched junction nucleotides: 13. CDR3 residues: CASSISEARQGGYEQYF. DNA of the CDR3: TGTGCCAGTAGTATTTCAGAAGCAAGACAGGGGGGTTACGAGCAGTACTTC.